Each of the 17 T cell receptor beta chains below was sequenced from the same sample in a study of Ad26.COV2.S vaccination and SARS-CoV-2 variants. Regarding treatment: roughly 19 received Ad26.COV2.S at low or high dose, single or two shots; several received placebo; per-sample allocation not given. All samples were drawn on day 63, counting from the first vaccine or placebo injection. The table came from immunoSEQ multiplex PCR; TCRdb's copy has only in-frame clones and leaves some out. The table shows some 640,000 clones, with 70% to 90% occurring only once. This sample comprised peripheral blood, obtained in a trial of Ad26.COV2.S vaccine versus placebo. Every receptor here comes from a person between 18 and 60 years old who received the Ad26.COV2.S COVID-19 vaccine or a placebo.

The chain uses TRBV25-1 and TRBJ1-2, with D possibly TRBD1 on 5 matching bases. V shed 2 bases and J shed 8 bases, with 9 bases lying between them. This CDR3 comprises 12 residues. Germline V lookup: CDR1 MGHDK, CDR2 SYGVNS. CDR3 amino acids: CASSEQGFGYTF. CDR3 nucleotide sequence: TGTGCCAGCAGTGAACAGGGTTTCGGCTACACCTTC.

The chain combines TRBV11-2 with TRBJ1-1; D is unresolved. The CDR3 contains 14 residues. The ends were cut back, 0 bases at V and 1 base at J, with 6 bases in the middle. The germline CDR1 and CDR2 sequences are SGHAT and FQNNGV. The CDR3 reads CASSLDRPNTEAFF. The CDR3 DNA reads as TGTGCCAGCAGCTTAGATCGTCCGAACACTGAAGCTTTCTTT.

The V gene is TRBV7-6, the J gene TRBJ2-7; D is undetermined. Germline CDR1 is SGHVS and CDR2 is FNYEAQ. The CDR3 loop spans 13 amino acids. Trimming took 5 bases from V and 3 from J, leaving 11 bases between them. The CDR3 nucleotides read TGTGCCAGCAGCCCTCGGCCCGGCTACGAGCAGTACTTC. Protein product: CASSPRPGYEQYF.

V is TRBV4-2 and J is TRBJ2-3, with 8 bases that match TRBD1. Germline V gene data show CDR1 as LGHNA and CDR2 as YNFKEQ. CDR3 size: 15 residues. J was trimmed by 3 bases and V by 4 bases; bases with no gene match: 6. The CDR3 spells CASSLMGQETDTQYF. The DNA of the CDR3 is TGTGCCAGCAGCCTTATGGGACAGGAGACAGATACGCAGTATTTT.

V usage is TRBV18 and J usage is TRBJ2-6, with 9 bases identical to TRBD1. Germline CDR1 reads KGHSH; CDR2 reads LQKENI. This CDR3 region has 19 residues. The J segment lost 5 bases and the V segment lost 5 bases, leaving 16 bases of the junction unmatched. In DNA form, the CDR3 reads TGTGCCAGCTCAACCAATATACTAGGGACAGGGTCCCGGGCCAACGTCCTGACTTTC. This encodes CASSTNILGTGSRANVLTF.

The DNA of the CDR3 is TGTGCCAGCAGCATTAAACCGGAGACAGGGGACGGCTACACCTTC. Amino acid sequence: CASSIKPETGDGYTF. The chain has TRBV7-9 and TRBJ1-2, with 8 bases fitting TRBD1. Germline loops: CDR1 SEHNR, CDR2 FQNEAQ (reference sequence). This CDR3 comprises 15 residues. Unmatched junction bases numbered 13, after V lost 5 bases and J lost 8 bases. The variable domain in full, completed from reference TRBV7-9 and TRBJ1-2, reads DTGVSQNPRHKITKRGQNVTFRCDPISEHNRLYWYRQTLGQGPEFLTYFQNEAQLEKSRLLSDRFSAERPKGSFSTLEIQRTEQGDSAMYLCASSIKPETGDGYTFGSGTRLTVV.

The chain is built from TRBV6-5 and TRBJ2-3; D remains ambiguous. The V end lost 0 bases, the J end lost 6 bases, and 13 bases lay between the germline ends. Germline V CDR1 and CDR2: MNHEY, SVGAGI. The CDR3 is made up of 15 amino acids. CDR3 sequence reads: CASSYSGLPSDTQYF. The DNA for the CDR3 is TGTGCCAGCAGTTACTCGGGCCTCCCCTCCGATACGCAGTATTTT.

This clone is a singleton in its sample. The chain links TRBV15 to TRBJ1-6; D ambiguous. V was trimmed by 0 bases and J by 0 bases, leaving 15 bases between them. CDR3 size: 19 residues. The V gene's germline CDR1 is LNHNV and CDR2 YYDKDF (reference sequence). The DNA of the CDR3 is TGTGCCACCAGCAGAGATGGGCAGCCGACGAGCTCCTATAATTCACCCCTCCACTTT. This gives the protein CATSRDGQPTSSYNSPLHF.

V and J are TRBV30 and TRBJ1-4; D is perhaps TRBD1 (5 bases). Looked up from germline, CDR1 is GTSNPN and CDR2 is SVGIG (reference sequence). This CDR3 is built from 13 residues. V was clipped by 1 base and J by 6 bases, with 9 bases between them. As DNA, the CDR3 is TGTGCCTGGAGTGGAGGGGTGGATGAAAAACTGTTTTTT. Translating it yields CAWSGGVDEKLFF.

A few counts support this clone. The chain joins TRBV19 to TRBJ1-1; D uncertain. The CDR3 runs 12 residues. CDR1 and CDR2 from the germline V gene are LNHDA and SQIVND (reference sequence). With 7 bases removed from V and 4 bases from J, the gap between germline ends came to 10 bases. The CDR3 DNA is TGTGCCAGTATGTCCGTGGGCACTGAAGCTTTCTTT. It yields the protein CASMSVGTEAFF.

V and J are TRBV10-1 and TRBJ2-7; maybe TRBD2 (7 bases). The germline V gene has CDR1 WNHNN and CDR2 SYGVQD (reference sequence). The CDR3 sequence is 15 residues long. The V end was cut by 3 bases, the J end by 1 base, with 13 bases between. This CDR3 is CASSDGGTPSYEQYF. DNA for the CDR3: TGCGCCAGCAGTGACGGGGGGACACCTTCCTACGAGCAGTACTTC.

This clone occurred a few times. The gene calls are TRBV29-1 and TRBJ2-5, with TRBD2 identical over 13 bases. After removal of 4 bases from V and 5 bases from J, the junction contained 7 bases not matched to a gene. Germline values: CDR1 SQVTM, CDR2 ANQGSEA. The CDR3 spans 15 residues. The CDR3 DNA reads as TGCAGCGTTGTGTCTGGGACTAGCGGGACTGAGACCCAGTACTTC. This gives the protein CSVVSGTSGTETQYF. Based on the CDR3 plus reference TRBV29-1 and TRBJ2-5, the full variable domain is SAVISQKPSRDICQRGTSLTIQCQVDSQVTMMFWYRQQPGQSLTLIATANQGSEATYESGFVIDKFPISRPNLTFSTLTVSNMSPEDSSIYLCSVVSGTSGTETQYFGPGTRLLVL.

The chain carries TRBV6-2 or TRBV6-3 and TRBJ2-7; 10 bases are a match to TRBD1. After removal of 5 bases from V and 2 bases from J, the junction contained 6 bases not matched to a gene. The CDR3 is made up of 15 amino acids. Germline V gives CDR1 MNHEY, CDR2 SVGEGT. The CDR3 region is CASSPTGTGAYEQYF. In DNA form, the CDR3 reads TGTGCCAGCAGTCCAACCGGGACAGGGGCCTACGAGCAGTACTTC.

The chain employs TRBV25-1 and TRBJ2-4, with a possible D match to TRBD1 (7 bases). Germline lookup yields CDR1 MGHDK and CDR2 SYGVNS. V shed 4 bases and J shed 0 bases, with 13 bases lying between them. The length of the CDR3 is 16 residues. CDR3 in DNA: TGTGCCAGCAGTGTAGGGGGCGGGATAGCCAAAAACATTCAGTACTTC. The encoded protein is CASSVGGGIAKNIQYF.

The chain combines TRBV5-8 with TRBJ2-1; TRBD2 aligns across 8 bases. The junction had 3 bases not matched to a gene; V was cut back by 4 bases and J by 0 bases. Per germline, CDR1 SGHTS and CDR2 YDEGEE. This CDR3 comprises 15 residues. The CDR3 coding sequence is TGTGCCAGCAGCCTAGCGGGTCGCTCCTACAATGAGCAGTTCTTC. Protein sequence: CASSLAGRSYNEQFF.

The chain is built from TRBV11-2 and TRBJ2-3, with 12 bases that match TRBD2. With V trimmed by 6 bases and J by 3 bases, 7 bases remained unmatched. The CDR3 has 16 residues. Germline V gene sequence: CDR1 SGHAT, CDR2 FQNNGV. DNA for the CDR3: TGTGCCAGCAGTCGACTAGCGGGAGTATTGACAGATACGCAGTATTTT. The encoded protein is CASSRLAGVLTDTQYF.

The chain's CDR3 is CASSLTGGAPNGYTF. The CDR3, as DNA: TGTGCCAGCAGCTTAACAGGGGGCGCCCCTAATGGCTACACCTTC. The chain has TRBV7-3 and TRBJ1-2; 7 bases are a match to TRBD1. Germline V gene data show CDR1 as SGHTA and CDR2 as FQGTGA. The CDR3 extends over 15 amino acids. With V trimmed by 0 bases and J by 6 bases, 7 bases remained unmatched.